These T cell receptor beta chains were read from a single sample in a study of tumor and adjacent non-tumor tissue in lung cancer. TCRdb used MiXCR to reprocess the multiplex PCR reads, holding one entry per CDR3 protein. The sample shows more than 75,000 distinct CDR3 sequences, 80% to 85% of them seen only once. The specimen sequenced was lung tumor tissue. Receptors were obtained from a woman in her fifties or sixties with non-small cell lung cancer. Each CDR3 is given with its conserved first and last residue. A D gene is named only where the DNA matches it firmly. Clone size is not always given. Where it is, it says once, few, many or a class for expanded clones.

V gene: TRBV20-1; J gene: TRBJ2-7; D gene: TRBD2; clone size: .; CDR3 protein: CSDRDRIAGGPYEQYF
V gene: TRBV20-1; J gene: TRBJ2-7; D gene: .; clone size: .; CDR3 protein: CSPIRDSVQYEQYF
V gene: TRBV4-1; J gene: TRBJ2-1; D gene: .; clone size: once; CDR3 protein: CASSQGWASYSEQFF
V gene: TRBV20-1; J gene: TRBJ2-1; D gene: TRBD2; clone size: .; CDR3 protein: CGVELSGSSYNEQFF
V gene: TRBV6-2/TRBV6-3; J gene: TRBJ2-1; D gene: TRBD1; clone size: .; CDR3 protein: CASRSWTGVFGEQFF
V gene: TRBV20-1; J gene: TRBJ2-1; D gene: .; clone size: .; CDR3 protein: CSAPLGGHLYNEQFF
V gene: TRBV11-2; J gene: TRBJ2-5; D gene: .; clone size: medium-sized; CDR3 protein: CASSLGETQYF
V gene: TRBV7-8; J gene: TRBJ2-2; D gene: .; clone size: .; CDR3 protein: CASSLGAVKTGELFF
V gene: TRBV5-6; J gene: TRBJ2-2; D gene: .; clone size: .; CDR3 protein: CTSSLGLNTGELLF
V gene: TRBV20-1; J gene: TRBJ1-5; D gene: .; clone size: .; CDR3 protein: CTVGMLGGNQPQHF
V gene: TRBV2; J gene: TRBJ1-5; D gene: TRBD1; clone size: .; CDR3 protein: CASSGTGGHSNQPQHF
V gene: TRBV28; J gene: TRBJ2-1; D gene: .; clone size: .; CDR3 protein: CASSPPRIAEVEQFF
V gene: TRBV18; J gene: TRBJ2-1; D gene: TRBD2; clone size: .; CDR3 protein: CASSPLPGLTGDNEQFF
V gene: TRBV11-2; J gene: TRBJ2-1; D gene: .; clone size: .; CDR3 protein: CASSLPSDIYNEQFF
V gene: TRBV12-3/TRBV12-4; J gene: TRBJ2-1; D gene: .; clone size: .; CDR3 protein: CARSFPGTANEQFF
V gene: TRBV7-2; J gene: TRBJ2-1; D gene: .; clone size: .; CDR3 protein: CASSLQRNYKEQFF
V gene: TRBV20-1; J gene: TRBJ2-7; D gene: TRBD2; clone size: medium-sized; CDR3 protein: CSARERLAAYEQYF
V gene: TRBV24-1; J gene: TRBJ2-7; D gene: .; clone size: .; CDR3 protein: CATSEGHGRKEQYF
V gene: TRBV29-1; J gene: .; D gene: TRBD2; clone size: .; CDR3 protein: CSVRISGTGQYF
V gene: TRBV20-1; J gene: TRBJ2-5; D gene: .; clone size: once; CDR3 protein: CSASWLKETHYF
V gene: TRBV11-2; J gene: TRBJ2-7; D gene: .; clone size: many; CDR3 protein: CASTPGGGENEQYF
V gene: TRBV24-1; J gene: TRBJ2-3; D gene: .; clone size: many; CDR3 protein: CATSDRDEGPDTQYF
V gene: TRBV24-1; J gene: TRBJ2-3; D gene: TRBD1; clone size: many; CDR3 protein: CATSDLQGDTDTQYF
V gene: TRBV11-2; J gene: TRBJ2-3; D gene: .; clone size: .; CDR3 protein: CASSQLQGTPDMQYF
V gene: TRBV12-3/TRBV12-4; J gene: TRBJ2-5; D gene: .; clone size: .; CDR3 protein: CANSLPDIQETQYF
V gene: TRBV4-1; J gene: TRBJ2-7; D gene: TRBD2; clone size: .; CDR3 protein: CASSQLLAGTFYEQYF
V gene: TRBV5-1; J gene: TRBJ2-7; D gene: TRBD2; clone size: few; CDR3 protein: CASRAGTSGGEQYF
V gene: TRBV29-1; J gene: TRBJ2-7; D gene: .; clone size: .; CDR3 protein: CGVETGRESYERYF
V gene: TRBV20-1; J gene: TRBJ2-7; D gene: .; clone size: .; CDR3 protein: CTARARVSYEQYF
V gene: TRBV24-1; J gene: TRBJ2-1; D gene: .; clone size: .; CDR3 protein: CVTNKASSRSYNEHFF
V gene: TRBV4-3; J gene: TRBJ1-6; D gene: .; clone size: .; CDR3 protein: CAGSQDSVASSSYNSPLHF
V gene: TRBV19; J gene: TRBJ1-5; D gene: .; clone size: once; CDR3 protein: CASSNGRRNQPHHF
V gene: TRBV29-1; J gene: TRBJ2-3; D gene: .; clone size: few; CDR3 protein: CSVDSGNTDRQYF
V gene: TRBV11-2; J gene: TRBJ2-1; D gene: .; clone size: .; CDR3 protein: CASGFISRGDNEQFF
V gene: TRBV20-1; J gene: TRBJ1-1; D gene: .; clone size: .; CDR3 protein: CSARPQVVTGTEAFF
V gene: TRBV4-2; J gene: TRBJ1-2; D gene: TRBD1; clone size: .; CDR3 protein: CACGEDRGVHGYTF
V gene: TRBV20-1; J gene: TRBJ2-3; D gene: TRBD2; clone size: .; CDR3 protein: CSASPTSGRDTQYF
V gene: TRBV12-3/TRBV12-4; J gene: TRBJ2-7; D gene: .; clone size: .; CDR3 protein: CASSLSGPYYEQYF
V gene: TRBV6-5; J gene: TRBJ2-2; D gene: TRBD1; clone size: .; CDR3 protein: CASSPDRGCAGELFF
V gene: TRBV12-3/TRBV12-4; J gene: TRBJ2-5; D gene: .; clone size: .; CDR3 protein: CASSPAAFGLAVVAETQYF
V gene: TRBV4-1; J gene: TRBJ1-1; D gene: .; clone size: once; CDR3 protein: CASTQDIYRGNTEAFF
V gene: TRBV7-8; J gene: TRBJ2-5; D gene: .; clone size: .; CDR3 protein: CASRRGESETHYF
V gene: TRBV6-5; J gene: TRBJ2-7; D gene: TRBD2; clone size: .; CDR3 protein: CVSSYSAGVTYDQYF
V gene: TRBV12-3/TRBV12-4; J gene: TRBJ1-4; D gene: .; clone size: .; CDR3 protein: CVSNLQGGLGEKLFF
V gene: TRBV20-1; J gene: TRBJ1-1; D gene: .; clone size: .; CDR3 protein: CSASHPGAEVFF
V gene: TRBV20-1; J gene: TRBJ2-2; D gene: .; clone size: .; CDR3 protein: CRATPIGILGAGELFF
V gene: TRBV28; J gene: TRBJ2-5; D gene: .; clone size: .; CDR3 protein: CTSSFPRGTGGQEAQYF
V gene: TRBV29-1; J gene: TRBJ2-7; D gene: TRBD2; clone size: .; CDR3 protein: CSVVLVLAGVEQYF
V gene: TRBV29-1; J gene: TRBJ2-6; D gene: .; clone size: medium-sized; CDR3 protein: CSVVAASSGANVLTF
V gene: TRBV4-3; J gene: TRBJ2-1; D gene: TRBD2; clone size: .; CDR3 protein: CSSNQDAASGVSYNKQFF
V gene: TRBV6-2/TRBV6-3; J gene: TRBJ1-5; D gene: .; clone size: .; CDR3 protein: CDSNEVPIQPKYF
V gene: TRBV5-5; J gene: TRBJ2-3; D gene: .; clone size: .; CDR3 protein: CASSTGLTISSGTDTHYF